Listed here are 24 T cell receptor beta chains from one sample, sequenced in a study of control samples from healthy donors and cancer patients (TCRdb year 2020). Preparation of the library involved the immunoSEQ multiplex PCR assay. Here the immuneACCESS table is served through TCRdb, limited to in-frame sequences with V and J called. Missing clones are a known gap in these copies; in checked studies unresolved V genes cover under half, and the rest lacks a known reason. Counted in this sample were around 130,000 clones; roughly 91% of them appeared once. Of the sample, around 1.6% falls within the top ten clones. The sequencing input was PBMCs. The source of these receptors is a man aged 50 to 60 with head and neck cancer.

This chain uses TRBV18 with TRBJ1-1; no clear D. V was cut by 0 bases and J by 2 bases, with 10 bases left in between. The length of the CDR3 is 15 residues. Germline-derived CDR1 and CDR2 are KGHSH and LQKENI. CDR3 in DNA: TGTGCCAGCTCACCACCGGGAGCCCACAACACTGAAGCTTTCTTT. Protein product: CASSPPGAHNTEAFF. Together with reference TRBV18 and TRBJ1-1, the CDR3 gives the full variable domain: NAGVMQNPRHLVRRRGQEARLRCSPMKGHSHVYWYRQLPEEGLKFMVYLQKENIIDESGMPKERFSAEFPKEGPSILRIQQVVRGDSAAYFCASSPPGAHNTEAFFGQGTRLTVV.

The V call is TRBV9, the J call TRBJ2-7; 11 nucleotides align to TRBD1. V lost 3 bases, J lost 6 bases, and 5 bases stayed unmatched. CDR3 length equals 14 residues. Germline CDR1 is SGDLS and CDR2 is YYNGEE. CDR3 protein: CASSAGTGGFEQYF. The CDR3 DNA sequence: TGTGCCAGCAGCGCCGGGACAGGGGGTTTCGAGCAGTACTTC.

The rearrangement uses TRBV30 and TRBJ1-6; D is undetermined. The CDR3 contains 13 residues. CDR1 is GTSNPN, CDR2 SVGIG, per germline (reference sequence). Trimming took 0 bases from V and 7 from J, leaving 7 bases between them. The CDR3 region is CAWSVLVNSPLHF. The CDR3 DNA reads as TGTGCCTGGAGTGTATTGGTGAATTCACCCCTCCACTTT. Together with reference TRBV30 and TRBJ1-6, the CDR3 gives the full variable domain: SQTIHQWPATLVQPVGSPLSLECTVEGTSNPNLYWYRQAAGRGLQLLFYSVGIGQISSEVPQNLSASRPQDRQFILSSKKLLLSDSGFYLCAWSVLVNSPLHFGNGTRLTVT.

The CDR3 DNA is TGTGCCTGGAGTGTAGGCCCTGGAAACACCATATATTTT. As protein: CAWSVGPGNTIYF. The chain employs TRBV30 and TRBJ1-3; unclear D gene. V gave up 0 bases and J gave up 2 bases, with 5 bases separating them. The CDR3 is 13 residues long. Germline CDR1 reads GTSNPN; CDR2 reads SVGIG (reference sequence).

This rearrangement joins TRBV28 to TRBJ2-7, with D uncertain. CDR1 and CDR2 (germline): MDHEN, SYDVKM. The germline V and J ends were trimmed by 4 bases and 0 bases, with 16 bases remaining between them. The CDR3 is 16 residues long. The CDR3 protein is CASSSMRWASSYEQYF. The CDR3 nucleotides are TGTGCCAGCAGTTCAATGAGGTGGGCGAGCTCCTACGAGCAGTACTTC.

The chain recombines TRBV28 with TRBJ2-2, with D tentatively TRBD1 (7 bases). V was trimmed by 2 bases and J by 6 bases, leaving 13 bases between them. The CDR3 runs to 15 residues. Germline V gene data show CDR1 as MDHEN and CDR2 as SYDVKM. The CDR3 spells CASSLSRGASGELFF. The CDR3 nucleotides read TGTGCCAGCAGTTTAAGCAGGGGGGCGTCCGGGGAGCTGTTTTTT.

The chain recombines TRBV10-3 with TRBJ1-5; no firm D call. Germline CDR1 and CDR2: ENHRY and SYGVKD. The CDR3 spans 13 residues. Trimming cost V 5 bases and J 1 base, with 6 bases left between them. CDR3 loop: CAISKASNQPQHF. CDR3 DNA sequence: TGTGCCATCAGTAAGGCGAGCAATCAGCCCCAGCATTTT.

J is TRBJ1-2 and V is TRBV7-9, with D maybe TRBD1 (5 bases). Trimming stripped 5 bases from V and 8 bases from J, with 15 bases between. CDR3 length equals 13 residues. Per the germline V gene, CDR1 is SEHNR and CDR2 is FQNEAQ (reference sequence). The CDR3 sequence: CASSTRPGDGYTF. The CDR3 region has the DNA TGTGCCAGCAGCACCCGACCCGGGGACGGCTACACCTTC.

The rearrangement uses TRBV6-5 and TRBJ2-1; D possibly corresponds to TRBD1 (5 bases). From germline, CDR1 is MNHEY and CDR2 SVGAGI. V was cut by 0 bases and J by 2 bases, with 5 bases left in between. This CDR3 region has 14 residues. CDR3 protein: CASSYSTAYNEQFF. The CDR3 DNA reads as TGTGCCAGCAGTTACTCGACAGCCTACAATGAGCAGTTCTTC.

J is TRBJ2-7 and V is TRBV28; TRBD2 agrees at 9 bases. Germline CDR1 and CDR2: MDHEN and SYDVKM. The length of the CDR3 is 16 residues. The trim removed 8 bases at V and 7 bases at J, leaving 18 bases unmatched. This chain's CDR3 is CASAPAPGGGAEEQYF. CDR3 DNA sequence: TGTGCCAGCGCCCCAGCCCCCGGCGGGGGGGCGGAAGAGCAGTACTTC. The entire variable domain, with the rest obtained from reference TRBV28 and TRBJ2-7, is as follows: DVKVTQSSRYLVKRTGEKVFLECVQDMDHENMFWYRQDPGLGLRLIYFSYDVKMKEKGDIPEGYSVSREKKERFSLILESASTNQTSMYLCASAPAPGGGAEEQYFGPGTRLTVT.

With respect to this clone: This sample includes further DNA sequences coding for the same CDR3. V gene TRBV9 combines with J gene TRBJ2-2; tentatively, D is TRBD2 (5 bases). V lost 0 bases and J lost 3, with 9 bases in between. The CDR3 runs 15 residues. The V gene's germline CDR1 is SGDLS and CDR2 YYNGEE. CDR3 DNA sequence: TGTGCCAGCAGCGTAGGAGGGCCCGACACCGGGGAGCTGTTTTTT. It is translated as CASSVGGPDTGELFF.

The chain joins TRBV5-4 to TRBJ2-7; no clear D. Deletions cut 8 bases from V and 5 bases from J, with 11 bases between. The CDR3 runs 11 residues. CDR1 and CDR2 from the germline V gene are SGHNT and YYREEE (reference sequence). CDR3 sequence: CARGTVHEQYF. The CDR3 nucleotides are TGTGCCAGGGGCACAGTCCACGAGCAGTACTTC.

V usage is TRBV6-5 and J usage is TRBJ1-4; D is ambiguous. This CDR3 spans 15 amino acids. Trimming pared 0 bases from V and 0 bases from J, leaving 5 bases between. Germline lookup yields CDR1 MNHEY and CDR2 SVGAGI. CDR3 region: CASSYSRATNEKLFF. CDR3 coding DNA: TGTGCCAGCAGTTACTCGCGTGCAACTAATGAAAAACTGTTTTTT.

This chain links TRBV29-1 with TRBJ2-5; weak D call: TRBD2 (6 bases). The germline V and J ends were trimmed by 6 bases and 5 bases, with 19 bases remaining between them. Germline-derived CDR1 and CDR2 are SQVTM and ANQGSEA. This CDR3 is built from 14 residues. The CDR3 loop is CSVRQSRGWETQYF. The CDR3, as DNA: TGCAGCGTCCGACAATCCCGGGGGTGGGAGACCCAGTACTTC.

This chain links TRBV7-2 with TRBJ2-2; 10 nucleotides align to TRBD2. The CDR3 covers 17 residues. V dropped 4 bases and J dropped 4; count of bases not matched to a gene: 9. Per the germline V gene, CDR1 is SGHTA and CDR2 is FQGNSA. CDR3 DNA: TGTGCCAGCAGCTCCCGAGCGGGGGGGCCGTCCACCGGGGAGCTGTTTTTT. It encodes CASSSRAGGPSTGELFF.

The rearrangement uses TRBV4-1 and TRBJ1-2, with unresolved D. The V and J ends lost 0 bases and 8 bases respectively, with 7 bases between them. This CDR3 has 12 amino acids. Per germline, CDR1 MGHRA and CDR2 YSYEKL. CDR3 in DNA: TGCGCCAGCAGCCAAGACTCCCGGGGCTACACCTTC. It encodes CASSQDSRGYTF.

This sequence joins TRBV19 and TRBJ2-2, with TRBD2 matching 10 bases. V lost 7 bases to trimming and J lost 5 bases; unmatched junction nucleotides: 10. Germline V lookup: CDR1 LNHDA, CDR2 SQIVND (reference sequence). The CDR3 consists of 16 residues. The CDR3 DNA reads TGTGCCAGTAAAAGGCTAGCGGGGGTTTGGACCGGGGAGCTGTTTTTT. It encodes CASKRLAGVWTGELFF.

The gene calls are TRBV7-7 and TRBJ2-5, with D perhaps matching TRBD2 (6 bases). Trimming pared 1 base from V and 5 bases from J, leaving 8 bases between. The CDR3 totals 13 residues. The germline CDR1 and CDR2 sequences are SSHAT and FNYEAQ (reference sequence). The DNA for the CDR3 is TGTGCCAGCAGCTTAGGCGGGGTTGAGACCCAGTACTTC. Its protein is CASSLGGVETQYF.

V is TRBV30 and J is TRBJ2-1; no clear D gene. This CDR3 is built from 15 residues. V lost 0 bases and J 3 bases, leaving 12 bases between the germline ends. The germline CDR1 and CDR2 sequences are GTSNPN and SVGIG (reference sequence). The CDR3 sequence: CAWSVRFEYYNEQFF. CDR3 bases: TGTGCCTGGAGTGTACGGTTTGAGTACTACAATGAGCAGTTCTTC.

The V call is TRBV24-1, the J call TRBJ1-2; 9 positions match TRBD1. The CDR3 loop spans 12 amino acids. V was pared by 4 bases and J by 10 bases, with 3 bases of the junction left unmatched. Germline CDR1 reads KGHDR; CDR2 reads SFDVKD. The CDR3 DNA follows: TGTGCCACCAGTGACCGGACAGGGGCCTACACCTTC. Protein sequence: CATSDRTGAYTF.

The chain has TRBV24-1 and TRBJ2-1; D not resolved. CDR1 is KGHDR, CDR2 SFDVKD, per germline. The CDR3 runs to 16 residues. Deletions cut 2 bases from V and 7 bases from J, with 17 bases between. For the CDR3, the DNA is TGTGCCACCAGTGATTCTAAGGAAAGACGGTCGAATGAGCAGTTCTTC. It is translated as CATSDSKERRSNEQFF.

A single count supports this clone. The chain links TRBV4-3 to TRBJ1-5, with TRBD1 as a possible D gene (5 bases). Germline V gene lookup returns CDR1 LGHNA and CDR2 YSLEER. CDR3 length: 15 residues. With 3 bases removed from V and 2 bases from J, the gap between germline ends came to 11 bases. The CDR3 DNA reads as TGCGCCAGCAGCCAGGTCCGGGACGGCAATCAGCCCCAGCATTTT. Its translation: CASSQVRDGNQPQHF.

This rearrangement joins TRBV7-2 to TRBJ1-5; tentative D call: TRBD1 (5 bases). Germline V lookup: CDR1 SGHTA, CDR2 FQGNSA. V was trimmed by 5 bases and J by 6 bases, leaving 11 bases between them. The CDR3 covers 13 residues. The CDR3 DNA follows: TGTGCCAGCAGCCTGATAGGGGTTCAGCCCCAGCATTTT. Translation gives CASSLIGVQPQHF.

The J gene is TRBJ1-3, the V gene TRBV7-2; 7 bases are shared with TRBD1. Per germline, CDR1 SGHTA and CDR2 FQGNSA. J was trimmed by 6 bases and V by 4 bases; bases with no gene match: 3. The CDR3 sequence is 13 residues long. This CDR3 reads CASSWGQSNTIYF. CDR3 DNA sequence: TGTGCCAGCAGCTGGGGACAGTCAAACACCATATATTTT.